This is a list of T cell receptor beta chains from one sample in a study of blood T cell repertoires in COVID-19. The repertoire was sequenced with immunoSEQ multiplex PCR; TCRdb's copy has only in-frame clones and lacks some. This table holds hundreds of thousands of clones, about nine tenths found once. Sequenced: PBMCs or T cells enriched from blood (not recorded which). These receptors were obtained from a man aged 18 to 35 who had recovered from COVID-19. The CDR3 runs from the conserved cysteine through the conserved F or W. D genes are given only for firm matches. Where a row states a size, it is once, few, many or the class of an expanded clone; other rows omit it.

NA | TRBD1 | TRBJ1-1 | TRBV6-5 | CASRLRDSVNTEAFF | TGTGCCAGCAGACTCCGGGACAGCGTGAACACTGAAGCTTTCTTT
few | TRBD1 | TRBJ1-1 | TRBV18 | CASSSFGTANTEAFF | TGTGCCAGCTCATCCTTCGGGACAGCGAACACTGAAGCTTTCTTT
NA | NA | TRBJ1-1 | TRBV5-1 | CASSLVTENTEAFF | TGCGCCAGCAGCTTGGTCACAGAGAACACTGAAGCTTTCTTT
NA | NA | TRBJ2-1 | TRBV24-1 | CATSAGIQGKEQFF | TGTGCCACCAGTGCGGGGATACAGGGCAAAGAGCAGTTCTTC
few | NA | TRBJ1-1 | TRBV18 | CASSQEEGTEAFF | TGTGCCAGCTCACAGGAGGAGGGCACTGAAGCTTTCTTT
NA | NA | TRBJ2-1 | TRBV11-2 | CASSSGRGGENYNEQFF | TGTGCCAGCAGCTCGGGTCGCGGCGGGGAAAACTACAATGAGCAGTTCTTC
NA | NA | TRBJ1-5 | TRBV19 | CATATGITRSQPQHF | TGTGCCACTGCGACAGGAATCACGAGGAGTCAGCCCCAGCATTTT
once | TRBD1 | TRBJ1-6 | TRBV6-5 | CASRKGAGGDSPLHF | TGTGCCAGCAGAAAAGGGGCAGGGGGAGATTCACCCCTCCACTTT
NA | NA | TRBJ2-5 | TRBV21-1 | CASSKERGGDRFEEETQYF | TGTGCCAGCAGCAAAGAAAGAGGAGGGGACAGGTTCGAAGAAGAGACCCAGTACTTC
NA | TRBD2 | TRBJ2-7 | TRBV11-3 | CASSRGGNSYEQYF | TGTGCCAGCAGCCGGGGGGGAAACTCCTACGAGCAGTACTTC
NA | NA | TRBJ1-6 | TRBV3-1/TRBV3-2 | CASSQDFTGLSSYNSPLHF | TGTGCCAGCAGCCAAGATTTTACAGGATTGAGCTCCTATAATTCACCCCTCCACTTT
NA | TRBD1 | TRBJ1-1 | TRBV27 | CASSLLTGAHTEAFF | TGTGCCAGCAGTCTATTAACAGGGGCACACACTGAAGCTTTCTTT
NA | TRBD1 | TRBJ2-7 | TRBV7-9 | CASSATGDRLEQYF | TGTGCCAGCAGCGCGACAGGGGACCGCCTGGAGCAGTACTTC
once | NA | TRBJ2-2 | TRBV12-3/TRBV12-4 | CASIPSAIGELFF | TGTGCCAGTATTCCTAGCGCCATCGGGGAGCTGTTTTTT
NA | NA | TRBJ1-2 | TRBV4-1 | CASSQGGPSGDGGYTF | TGCGCCAGCAGCCAAGGAGGGCCTTCAGGGGATGGTGGCTACACCTTC
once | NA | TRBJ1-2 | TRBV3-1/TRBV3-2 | CASSQELGGYGYTF | TGTGCCAGCAGCCAAGAGTTGGGGGGGTATGGCTACACCTTC
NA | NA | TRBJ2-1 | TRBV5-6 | CASSLSRWPYNEQFF | TGTGCCAGCAGCTTGTCCCGATGGCCCTACAATGAGCAGTTCTTC
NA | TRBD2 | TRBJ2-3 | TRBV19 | CASSTLTSGVRIADTQYF | TGTGCCAGTAGTACATTGACTAGCGGGGTCCGGATTGCAGATACGCAGTATTTT
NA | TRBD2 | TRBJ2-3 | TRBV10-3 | CAIRGGFDTDTQYF | TGTGCCATCCGCGGGGGGTTCGACACAGATACGCAGTATTTT
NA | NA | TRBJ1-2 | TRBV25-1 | CASSDPIGQHYGYTF | TGTGCCAGCAGTGATCCGATAGGACAGCACTATGGCTACACCTTC
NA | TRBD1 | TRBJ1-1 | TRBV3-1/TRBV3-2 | CASSQGTGGGTEAFF | TGTGCCAGCAGCCAAGGGACAGGGGGAGGCACTGAAGCTTTCTTT
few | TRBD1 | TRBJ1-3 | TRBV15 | CATSRGQGASGNTIYF | TGTGCCACCAGCAGGGGACAGGGGGCGTCTGGAAACACCATATATTTT
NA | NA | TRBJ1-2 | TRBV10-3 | CAIRSGTQAYGYTF | TGTGCCATCAGATCCGGGACACAAGCCTATGGCTACACCTTC
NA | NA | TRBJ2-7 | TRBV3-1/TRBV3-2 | CASSQGWSSYEQYF | TGTGCCAGCAGCCAAGGATGGAGCTCCTACGAGCAGTACTTC
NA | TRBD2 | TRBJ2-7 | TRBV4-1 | CASSQESLAAWDEQYF | TGCGCCAGCAGCCAAGAAAGTCTAGCGGCGTGGGACGAGCAGTACTTC
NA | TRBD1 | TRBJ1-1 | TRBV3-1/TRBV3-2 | CASSATGETEAFF | TGTGCCAGCAGCGCAACAGGGGAGACTGAAGCTTTCTTT
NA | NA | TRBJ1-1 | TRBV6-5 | CATSFQVNTEAFF | TGTGCCACCTCCTTCCAGGTGAACACTGAAGCTTTCTTT
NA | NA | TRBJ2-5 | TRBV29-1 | CSVVGEVPGQRETQYF | TGCAGCGTTGTAGGAGAAGTTCCGGGACAAAGAGAGACCCAGTACTTC
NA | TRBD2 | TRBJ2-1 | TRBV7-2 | CASSRVAVAGGNEQFF | TGTGCCAGCAGCCGGGTTGCCGTAGCGGGAGGGAATGAGCAGTTCTTC
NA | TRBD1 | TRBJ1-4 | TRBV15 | CATSRDLGQGELFF | TGTGCCACCAGCAGAGACCTGGGACAGGGAGAACTGTTTTTT
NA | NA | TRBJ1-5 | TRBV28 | CASSFVQGGQPQHF | TGTGCCAGCAGTTTCGTCCAGGGTGGACAGCCCCAGCATTTT
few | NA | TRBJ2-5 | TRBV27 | CASSWDSQETQYF | TGTGCCAGCAGCTGGGACTCCCAAGAGACCCAGTACTTC
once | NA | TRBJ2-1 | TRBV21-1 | CASSSWTGGDPPYNEQFF | TGTGCCAGCAGCTCATGGACAGGGGGCGATCCCCCTTACAATGAGCAGTTCTTC
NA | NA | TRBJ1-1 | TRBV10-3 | CAISDRAQNTEAFF | TGTGCCATCAGTGACAGGGCGCAGAACACTGAAGCTTTCTTT
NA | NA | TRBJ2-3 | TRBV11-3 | CASSPEEGNADTQYF | TGTGCCAGCAGTCCCGAGGAGGGCAACGCAGATACGCAGTATTTT
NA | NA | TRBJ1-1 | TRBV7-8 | CASSLITGGEMNTEAFF | TGTGCCAGCAGCTTAATTACCGGAGGAGAGATGAACACTGAAGCTTTCTTT
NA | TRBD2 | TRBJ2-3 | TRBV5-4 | CASSYPSGGNTQYF | TGTGCCAGCAGCTACCCTAGCGGGGGGAATACGCAGTATTTT
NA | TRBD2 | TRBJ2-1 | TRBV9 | CASSVSPSGSRDGQFF | TGTGCCAGCAGCGTTTCCCCTAGCGGATCGCGGGATGGGCAGTTCTTC
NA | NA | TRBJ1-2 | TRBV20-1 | CSTRAGYTF | TGCAGTACCAGGGCCGGCTACACCTTC
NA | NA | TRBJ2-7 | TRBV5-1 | CASSLAGVYEQYF | TGCGCCAGCAGCTTGGCCGGGGTTTACGAGCAGTACTTC
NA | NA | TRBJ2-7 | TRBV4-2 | CASSQGTASSPSYEQYF | TGTGCCAGCAGCCAAGGGACGGCATCTAGCCCATCCTACGAGCAGTACTTC